One and the same sample provided the 19 T cell receptor delta chains below, sequenced in a study of γδ T cells in repeated Plasmodium falciparum infection (dated by TCRdb to 2020 to 2022). Libraries were built with multiplex PCR. The run used an Illumina MiSeq. In TCRdb, clones were called once more from the public reads by CATT, and rows of identical DNA were later combined. The sample yields 45,000 to 60,000 delta-chain clones; roughly 1.9% were counted once. The ten largest clonotypes hold less than 30% of the sample. For bulk TCR repertoire analysis, Vgamma9/Vdelta2+ and Vdelta2-negative gammadelta T cell populations were flow-sorted out of peripheral blood mononuclear cells. The sequencing input was gamma-delta T cells from blood. The receptors were gathered from a pool of human donors (malaria-infected and uninfected, not separated).

In this sample, this clone turned up a few times. A far larger clone is one nucleotide away, so this likely arose from a read error. Other DNA sequences in the sample encode the same CDR3. V is TRDV2 and J is TRDJ1; the match to TRDD3 covers 8 bases. Matching the DNA to germline supplied the J gene, which TCRdb does not give. The germline CDR1 and CDR2 sequences are GEAIGNYY and EKD. With 3 bases clipped from V and 2 bases from J, the junction kept 13 bases outside the gene matches. The CDR3 consists of 17 residues. The CDR3 loop reads CACDAVGDGGYTDKLIF. CDR3 nucleotide sequence: TGTGCCTGTGACGCGGTGGGGGATGGGGGCTATACCGATAAACTCATCTTT.

This clone has a handful of counts. TCRdb's protein, taken from a much larger clone, differs from this DNA's translation at residue 9, likely owing to a read error; the protein displayed comes from the DNA. The chain is built from TRDV1 and TRDJ3; 9 nucleotides agree with TRDD3. The J gene was missing in TCRdb and was found by matching the end of the DNA to germline. The CDR3 spans 26 residues. Trimming at V came to 0 bases and at J to 0 bases, leaving 24 bases not matched to a gene. Germline V gene sequence: CDR1 TSWWSYY, CDR2 QGS. The CDR3 DNA follows: TGTGCTCTTGGGGAACTCAACCCCTCTACGTTGGAAGTCTGGGGGATTAGCTCCTGGGACACCCGACAGATGTTTTTC. Protein: CALGELNPSTLEVWGISSWDTRQMFF.

This clone has just a few counts. The protein TCRdb gives is from a much larger clone and does not agree with this DNA's translation at residue 19, likely a read error; the protein shown here comes from the DNA. CDR3 sequence reads: CALGELKSFGCRPTQRSTHKLIF. For the CDR3, the DNA is TGTGCTCTTGGGGAACTAAAATCTTTTGGTTGTAGGCCGACCCAGCGTTCAACCCATAAACTCATCTTT. This sequence joins TRDV1 and TRDJ1; D gene uncertain. TCRdb does not report a J gene; here it was assigned by matching the DNA to germline references. V lost 0 bases and J 6 bases, leaving 38 bases between the germline ends. Germline V gene data show CDR1 as TSWWSYY and CDR2 as QGS. This CDR3 has 23 residues.

This clone was observed a few times. Translating this DNA gives a protein that differs at residue 7 from the TCRdb one, which belongs to a much larger clone; a read error is likely, and the protein shown is this translation. The chain has TRDV2 and TRDJ1; D remains unclear. Because TCRdb records no J gene, it was assigned here through a match of the DNA to germline. V lost 2 bases, J lost 3 bases, and 15 bases lay in between. CDR1 is GEAIGNYY and CDR2 is EKD in the germline V gene. The CDR3 is made up of 15 amino acids. CDR3 sequence: CACDSLEDLSDKLIF. In DNA form, the CDR3 reads TGTGCCTGTGACAGCCTGGAGGACCTCTCCGATAAACTCATCTTT.

There are a few counts of this clone. TCRdb pairs this DNA with a much larger clone's protein that differs at residues 14 and 18, likely a read error; the protein shown was translated from the DNA. The DNA of the CDR3 is TGTGCTCTTGGGGAACCCCGTTTCCTACGTAGGTGGGGGGTACCAACCGATGAACTCATCTTT. Encoded protein: CALGEPRFLRRWGVPTDELIF. J is TRDJ1 and V is TRDV1, with a possible D match to TRDD2 (7 bases). No J segment appears in TCRdb, so it was assigned here by matching the sequence to germline. The CDR3 covers 21 residues. Germline V gene lookup returns CDR1 TSWWSYY and CDR2 QGS.

Comment on this clone: TCRdb's listed protein matches a much larger clone and diverges from this DNA's translation at residue 17, likely through a read error; the protein shown comes from the DNA. The rearrangement uses TRDV3 and TRDJ1; 8 bases fit TRDD2. The J gene comes from matching the DNA to germline here; TCRdb lacks it. Germline CDR1 reads TVYSNPD; CDR2 reads GDNSRS (reference sequence). Germline trimming cut 2 bases from V and 8 bases from J; bases unmatched to any gene: 40. This CDR3 has 23 residues. The CDR3 DNA follows: TGTGCCTTTCTTACCCCCGGGCTGACCAACTTCCTACTGAGTACTGGGTTGACCTCCAAACTCATCTTT. It yields the protein CAFLTPGLTNFLLSTGLTSKLIF.

This clone turned up a few times. A far more abundant clone sits one base away, making this likely a read error. The sample carries other DNA sequences with the same CDR3. TRDV1 is the V gene, and the J gene was not called; whether TRDD3, the table's D call, matches the DNA was not checked. This CDR3 spans 25 amino acids. CDR1 is TSWWSYY, CDR2 QGS, per germline. CDR3 protein: CALGELLRGATLLGDYWGFTDKLIF. In DNA form, the CDR3 reads TGTGCTCTTGGGGAACTTTTGAGAGGAGCTACTTTACTGGGGGATTACTGGGGGTTCACCGATAAACTTATCTTT.

About this clone: The protein TCRdb lists belongs to a much larger clone and differs from this DNA's translation at residue 9, which points to a read error; the protein shown is made from the DNA. The chain combines TRDV1 with TRDJ1; 12 bases are shared with TRDD3. Assignment of the J gene here rests on matching the DNA to germline, because TCRdb gives none. CDR3 size: 20 residues. Looked up from germline, CDR1 is TSWWSYY and CDR2 is QGS. Unmatched junction bases numbered 13, after V lost 1 base and J lost 1 base. The CDR3 loop is CALGEHITGYWGILTDKLIF. CDR3 nucleotides: TGTGCTCTTGGGGAACACATAACCGGGTACTGGGGGATACTCACCGATAAACTCATCTTT.

A remark on this clone: A far larger clone is only one base removed, so a read error is likely. The same CDR3 can be traced to other DNA sequences in this sample. The V gene was identified as TRDV1, while no J gene was called; the table calls TRDD3, which could not be checked here. Germline lookup yields CDR1 TSWWSYY and CDR2 QGS. This CDR3 is built from 23 residues. This CDR3 is CALGELNPKVGIRLTIVTDKLIF. The CDR3 DNA follows: TGTGCTCTTGGGGAACTGAACCCAAAGGTGGGGATACGGTTAACAATCGTTACCGATAAGCTCATCTTT.

Details on this clone: This DNA's translation differs at residue 5 from TCRdb's protein, which comes from a much larger clone; a read error is likely, and the protein shown is translated from the DNA. The J gene is TRDJ1, the V gene TRAV38-2/DV8; maybe TRDD3 (6 bases). The J gene is absent in TCRdb and was assigned here via DNA matching to germline. The CDR3 is 20 amino acids. In germline, CDR1 is TSESDYY, CDR2 QEAYKQQN. The V end was cut by 3 bases, the J end by 5 bases, with 32 bases between. DNA for the CDR3: TGTGCTTATAGGAACGGCACTGCTTTCCGAGTCGGGGATCGCAGGGATAAACTCATCTTT. Protein product: CAYRNGTAFRVGDRRDKLIF.

Only a few counts were recorded for this clone. The TCRdb record carries a much larger clone's protein, which differs from this DNA's translation at residue 16; a read error is the likely cause, and the protein listed here is the DNA translation. The chain couples TRDV1 to TRDJ4, with 7 bases identical to TRDD3. Here the J gene came from matching the DNA to germline, since TCRdb omits it. Looked up from germline, CDR1 is TSWWSYY and CDR2 is QGS. The CDR3 is 20 residues long. V gave up 0 bases and J gave up 2 bases; unmatched junction bases: 21. The CDR3 here is CALGELRIYLGYASRRPLIF. CDR3 nucleotides: TGTGCTCTTGGGGAACTAAGAATCTACCTAGGATACGCTAGTAGGAGACCCCTGATCTTT.

As to this clone: A read error likely explains why the TCRdb protein, taken from a much larger clone, differs from this DNA's translation at residue 15; the protein shown is translated from the DNA. This chain connects TRDV1 to TRDJ1; 9 bases are a match to TRDD3. No J segment appears in TCRdb, so it was assigned here by matching the sequence to germline. Germline V gives CDR1 TSWWSYY, CDR2 QGS. J was trimmed by 6 bases and V by 0 bases; bases with no gene match: 23. The CDR3 contains 21 residues. The CDR3 nucleotides read TGTGCTCTTGGGGAACTGGGTTGGGGTTCCCTGTACTGGGGGACCCGGCATAAACTCATCTTT. Translation gives CALGELGWGSLYWGTRHKLIF.

By proportion, this clone is medium-sized (0.01 to 0.1%). Within the sample, other DNA sequences also encode this same CDR3. The chain employs TRDV1 and TRDJ3, with 10 positions matching TRDD3. The CDR3 totals 27 residues. V lost 2 bases to trimming and J lost 2 bases; unmatched junction nucleotides: 30. The V gene's germline CDR1 is TSWWSYY and CDR2 QGS. The CDR3 loop is CALGETGPKLTSHRGIRGPWDTRQMFF. The CDR3 nucleotides are TGTGCTCTTGGGGAAACTGGGCCCAAACTCACATCCCATCGGGGGATACGCGGTCCCTGGGACACCCGACAGATGTTTTTC.

This clone was recorded many times. The protein given by TCRdb reflects a much larger clone and differs at residue 14 from this DNA's translation, likely from a read error; the protein shown is the DNA's translation. J is TRDJ1 and V is TRDV2, with TRDD3 as a possible D gene (5 bases). The CDR3 is 16 amino acids. The germline gives CDR1 GEAIGNYY, CDR2 EKD. The CDR3 protein is CACDTVGGGYTDKPIF. CDR3 bases: TGTGCCTGTGACACCGTCGGGGGGGGTTACACCGATAAACCCATCTTT.

This clone came up a few times. This DNA's translation differs at residue 7 from TCRdb's protein, which comes from a much larger clone; a read error is likely, and the protein shown is translated from the DNA. This rearrangement joins TRDV3 to TRDJ1; 11 bases fit TRDD3. The J gene comes from matching the DNA to germline here; TCRdb lacks it. There are 21 residues in the CDR3. V shed 1 base and J 0 bases; nucleotides not matched to a gene: 22. Per the germline V gene, CDR1 is TVYSNPD and CDR2 is GDNSRS (reference sequence). The CDR3 loop is CAFTYPFYWGIASLYTDKLIF. CDR3 nucleotides: TGTGCCTTTACCTACCCCTTCTACTGGGGGATAGCATCCTTGTACACCGATAAACTCATCTTT.

This clone was seen at least ten times. A far larger clone is off by one base, so a read error is likely. Within the sample, other DNA sequences also encode this same CDR3. The chain links TRAV38-2/DV8 to TRDJ1; TRDD3 matches at 13 bases. The CDR3 is 20 residues long. CDR1 is TSESDYY and CDR2 is QEAYKQQN in the germline V gene. CDR3 region: CAYGGSLPMAMNWGIRRLIF. The DNA for the CDR3 is TGTGCTTACGGAGGGAGCCTTCCTATGGCCATGAACTGGGGGATACGAAGGCTCATCTTC.

This clone has at least ten counts. V usage is TRDV1 and J usage is TRDJ1; 7 nucleotides agree with TRDD2. CDR1 is TSWWSYY, CDR2 QGS, per germline. This CDR3 region has 20 residues. J lost 0 bases, V lost 1 base, and 17 bases had no gene match. The CDR3 DNA sequence: TGTGCTCTTGGGGAACCTCAGTTTTCCTACGACGCGGGGTACACCGATAAACTCATCTTT. The encoded protein is CALGEPQFSYDAGYTDKLIF.

In its sample, this clone was seen many times. This likely reflects a read error, since a far larger clone is one base away. This sample includes further DNA sequences coding for the same CDR3. The chain combines TRDV3 with TRDJ1; possibly TRDD3 for D (6 bases). No J gene is reported in TCRdb; it was inferred here by comparing the DNA with germline. The germline V and J ends were trimmed by 5 bases and 2 bases, with 24 bases remaining between them. This CDR3 is built from 16 residues. CDR1 and CDR2 (germline): TVYSNPD, GDNSRS (reference sequence). The CDR3 region has the DNA TGTGCCGTACTATCTTGGGGGTACCAGGGAACCGATAAACTCATCTTT. It codes for CAVLSWGYQGTDKLIF.

This clone was detected only a few times. A far larger clone is just one base off, so this is likely a read error. Other DNA sequences in the same sample also yield this CDR3. In nucleotides, the CDR3 is TGTGCTCTTGGGGAACTGAGCTCCGTATGGGCCTGGGGGCCGTACACCGATAAACTCATCTTT. This translates into CALGELSSVWAWGPYTDKLIF. This chain uses TRDV1 with TRDJ1; 7 positions agree with TRDD3. As TCRdb names no J gene, one was assigned here on the basis of a DNA match to germline. Per the germline V gene, CDR1 is TSWWSYY and CDR2 is QGS. The CDR3 runs 21 residues. V dropped 0 bases and J dropped 0; count of bases not matched to a gene: 19.